The clone carrying this TCR beta chain was seen more than once but under ten times. Its specificity is unknown. The data are from a study of Ad26.COV2.S vaccination and SARS-CoV-2 variants. This sample's treatment: around 19 received Ad26.COV2.S at low or high dose, single or two shots; roughly 5 received placebo; per-sample allocation not given. Sampling was done on day 63 after the first vaccine or placebo injection. The CDR3 contains 17 residues. The V segment lost 5 bases and the J segment 1 base; nucleotides outside the gene matches: 10. Per germline, CDR1 MNHEY and CDR2 SMNVEV (reference sequence). The repertoire was sequenced with immunoSEQ multiplex PCR; TCRdb's copy has only in-frame clones and lacks some. The sample consists of just over 350,000 clones, roughly 85% of them appearing once. Findings of the study overall: Responses of T cells in total may have been underestimated by the TCR breadth and depth analyses.

The sequence was collected from a person between 18 and 60 years old who received the Ad26.COV2.S COVID-19 vaccine or a placebo. This specimen consisted of peripheral blood, obtained in a trial of Ad26.COV2.S vaccine versus placebo. V usage is TRBV27 and J usage is TRBJ1-1; 10 nucleotides match TRBD1. CDR3 nucleotide sequence: TGTGCCAGCAGTCCCGGTCGGGGACAGGGGCCGAACACTGAAGCTTTCTTT. Translation: CASSPGRGQGPNTEAFF.